The 21 T cell receptor beta chains reported below all come from one sample, sequenced in a study of T-cell reconstitution after alpha-beta-depleted transplantation in children. Unique molecular identifiers were built into the TCRbeta library. From the PCR reads, TCRdb called clonotypes with MiXCR, one entry per CDR3 protein. The sample shows under 750,000 distinct CDR3 sequences, roughly 23% of them seen only once. Sequenced here: PBMCs, mostly from graft donor cells, sampled 360 days after TCRalphabeta/CD19-depleted stem cell transplant. The origin of the receptors is a boy younger than two who had a stem cell transplant for acute myeloid leukemia, so the T cells may come from the graft donor.

The rearrangement uses TRBV28 and TRBJ2-3; 12 bases are shared with TRBD1. J lost 2 bases, V lost 8 bases, and 5 bases had no gene match. Germline lookup yields CDR1 MDHEN and CDR2 SYDVKM. The CDR3 has 15 residues. CDR3 sequence: CASGDRGPLTDTQYF. CDR3 DNA: TGTGCCAGCGGGGACAGGGGGCCCCTCACAGATACGCAGTATTTT. The entire variable domain, with the rest obtained from reference TRBV28 and TRBJ2-3, is as follows: DVKVTQSSRYLVKRTGEKVFLECVQDMDHENMFWYRQDPGLGLRLIYFSYDVKMKEKGDIPEGYSVSREKKERFSLILESASTNQTSMYLCASGDRGPLTDTQYFGPGTRLTVL.

This clonotype has just a few counts. The chain carries TRBV5-5 and TRBJ1-4, with D maybe TRBD1 (6 bases). Germline V gives CDR1 SGHKS, CDR2 YYEKEE (reference sequence). The V end was cut by 4 bases, the J end by 4 bases, with 8 bases between. This CDR3 comprises 13 residues. CDR3 nucleotides: TGTGCCAGCAGCATGGACAGTAATGAAAAACTGTTTTTT. It specifies CASSMDSNEKLFF.

This clonotype was found a few times. The chain has TRBV6-1 and TRBJ2-5; the D gene could be TRBD1 or TRBD2 (5 bases each). V gave up 6 bases and J gave up 1 base, with 12 bases separating them. Looked up from germline, CDR1 is MNHNS and CDR2 is SASEGT. This CDR3 is 14 amino acids long. This CDR3 is CASSPTRGQETQYF. CDR3 sequence (DNA): TGTGCCAGCAGCCCAACGAGGGGCCAAGAGACCCAGTACTTC.

The chain employs TRBV30 and TRBJ2-1, with 9 bases matching TRBD2. CDR3 length: 13 amino acids. V dropped 8 bases and J dropped 6; count of bases not matched to a gene: 8. CDR1 GTSNPN and CDR2 SVGIG come from the germline V gene (reference sequence). The CDR3 spells CAQATSGLNEQFF. The CDR3 region has the DNA TGTGCCCAAGCAACTAGCGGGCTCAATGAGCAGTTCTTC.

The rearrangement links TRBV28 to TRBJ2-1; the D gene is possibly TRBD1 (6 bases). CDR3 length: 11 residues. Per the germline V gene, CDR1 is MDHEN and CDR2 is SYDVKM. The germline V and J ends were trimmed by 8 bases and 10 bases, with 12 bases remaining between them. CDR3 nucleotides: TGTGCCAGCTACAGGGATTGGGAGCAGTTCTTC. As protein: CASYRDWEQFF. Full variable domain (missing parts from reference TRBV28 and TRBJ2-1): DVKVTQSSRYLVKRTGEKVFLECVQDMDHENMFWYRQDPGLGLRLIYFSYDVKMKEKGDIPEGYSVSREKKERFSLILESASTNQTSMYLCASYRDWEQFFGPGTRLTVL.

The chain joins TRBV20-1 to TRBJ1-5, with 8 bases identical to TRBD1. With V trimmed by 3 bases and J by 6 bases, 22 bases remained unmatched. CDR3 length: 19 residues. The germline V gene encodes CDR1 DFQATT and CDR2 SNEGSKA (reference sequence). CDR3 protein: CSASSPPGGRSGSRQPQHF. CDR3 sequence (DNA): TGCAGTGCTAGTTCCCCGCCAGGGGGCCGGTCAGGGTCACGTCAGCCCCAGCATTTT.

This clonotype was detected many times. V is TRBV5-1 and J is TRBJ2-1; TRBD2 agrees at 7 bases. Germline trimming cut 4 bases from V and 8 bases from J; bases unmatched to any gene: 9. The CDR3 extends over 14 amino acids. CDR1 is SGHRS and CDR2 is YFSETQ in the germline V gene. The DNA of the CDR3 is TGCGCCAGCAGCCCCTGGACTAGATCATATGAGCAGTTCTTC. Translating it yields CASSPWTRSYEQFF.

Ten or more counts support this clonotype. The chain couples TRBV7-6 to TRBJ2-7, with D unclear. Germline V gene lookup returns CDR1 SGHVS and CDR2 FNYEAQ. CDR3 length: 11 amino acids. V was shortened by 1 base and J by 5 bases, with 3 bases between the two germline ends. The CDR3 region is CASSLGDEQYV. Written as DNA, the CDR3 is TGTGCCAGCAGCTTAGGGGACGAGCAGTACGTC.

The chain combines TRBV29-1 with TRBJ2-7; the D call may be TRBD1 or TRBD2 (5 bases each). V lost 6 bases and J 5 bases, leaving 17 bases between the germline ends. CDR3 size: 13 residues. The germline gives CDR1 SQVTM, CDR2 ANQGSEA. CDR3 sequence: CSVATGLANEQYF. The CDR3 DNA is TGCAGCGTCGCGACGGGGCTCGCGAACGAGCAGTACTTC.

CDR3 in DNA: TGCAGTGCTTTAGGGAGAGGCAGCTTAATCTACAATGAGCAGTTCTTC. Protein sequence: CSALGRGSLIYNEQFF. The J gene is TRBJ2-1, the V gene TRBV20-1, with D possibly TRBD2 on 5 matching bases. V lost 5 bases to trimming and J lost 3 bases, with 20 bases between them. CDR3 size: 16 residues. Germline CDR1 reads DFQATT; CDR2 reads SNEGSKA (reference sequence).

The rearrangement links TRBV25-1 to TRBJ1-2; weak D call: TRBD1 (5 bases). CDR1 is MGHDK and CDR2 is SYGVNS in the germline V gene. CDR3 length: 14 amino acids. The V end was cut by 4 bases, the J end by 4 bases, with 13 bases between. The CDR3 spells CASSGGGRPYGYTF. DNA for the CDR3: TGTGCCAGCAGTGGGGGGGGTCGGCCCTATGGCTACACCTTC.

The chain carries TRBV29-1 and TRBJ1-1; tentative D call: TRBD1 (6 bases). In germline, CDR1 is SQVTM, CDR2 ANQGSEA. This CDR3 is built from 14 residues. Deletions cut 7 bases from V and 0 bases from J, with 15 bases between. CDR3 sequence reads: CSDLRGDLNTEAFF. In DNA, the CDR3 is TGCAGCGATTTAAGGGGGGACTTGAACACTGAAGCTTTCTTT.

This clonotype showed up many times. The chain uses TRBV20-1 and TRBJ1-5, with D unresolved. Germline lookup yields CDR1 DFQATT and CDR2 SNEGSKA (reference sequence). V dropped 8 bases and J dropped 3 bases, with 14 bases sitting between them. The CDR3 sequence is 13 residues long. The CDR3 nucleotides are TGCAGTCTAAAAGTAGGGTTCAATCAGCCCCAGCATTTT. Translated: CSLKVGFNQPQHF.

This clonotype was detected many times. This sequence joins TRBV6-2 or TRBV6-3 and TRBJ2-1, with a weak D call TRBD1 (6 bases). CDR1 MNHEY and CDR2 SVGEGT come from the germline V gene. Trimming took off 2 bases at V and 6 bases at J, with 17 bases between the two ends. The CDR3 loop spans 16 amino acids. The CDR3 DNA reads as TGTGCCAGCAGTTACCCGGGTTGGGGACACCTCAATGAGCAGTTCTTC. It yields the protein CASSYPGWGHLNEQFF.

This clonotype showed up many times. The gene calls are TRBV5-1 and TRBJ2-2; 9 bases are a match to TRBD1. This CDR3 contains 15 residues. V shed 4 bases and J 5 bases; nucleotides not matched to a gene: 6. Germline assignment: CDR1 SGHRS and CDR2 YFSETQ. The CDR3 spells CASSIWDRETGELFF. CDR3 nucleotides: TGCGCCAGCAGCATATGGGACAGGGAAACCGGGGAGCTGTTTTTT.

J is TRBJ1-1 and V is TRBV12-3 or TRBV12-4; D is possibly TRBD1 (5 bases). V dropped 3 bases and J dropped 2 bases, with 10 bases sitting between them. The CDR3 totals 14 residues. CDR3 nucleotides: TGTGCCAGCAGTTTTGGGGCGGCAAACACTGAAGCTTTCTTT. This encodes CASSFGAANTEAFF.

The chain links TRBV9 to TRBJ2-1, with D unclear. Germline V CDR1 and CDR2: SGDLS, YYNGEE. The CDR3 spans 16 residues. V shed 1 base and J shed 6 bases, with 17 bases lying between them. The CDR3 spells CASSVSLTSLSNEQFF. CDR3 DNA sequence: TGTGCCAGCAGCGTAAGTCTCACGTCCCTGTCCAATGAGCAGTTCTTC.

The rearrangement uses TRBV5-1 and TRBJ2-6; D is ambiguous. The CDR3 runs 14 residues. Between the trimmed V and J ends, which lost 3 bases and 2 bases, there was a span of 6 bases. Germline CDR1 SGHRS, CDR2 YFSETQ. CDR3 residues: CASSSKTGANVLTF. In nucleotides, the CDR3 is TGCGCCAGCAGCTCAAAAACTGGGGCCAACGTCCTGACTTTC.

The chain is built from TRBV29-1 and TRBJ2-1; perhaps TRBD2 as D (7 bases). The CDR3 is made up of 15 amino acids. V was pared by 3 bases and J by 7 bases, with 19 bases between. The germline CDR1 and CDR2 sequences are SQVTM and ANQGSEA. CDR3 protein: CSVDRGGGAGNEQFF. CDR3 DNA sequence: TGCAGCGTTGACCGCGGCGGGGGCGCGGGGAATGAGCAGTTCTTC.

The chain couples TRBV7-2 to TRBJ2-5; 7 nucleotides agree with TRBD2. The CDR3 consists of 15 residues. Germline V gene sequence: CDR1 SGHTA, CDR2 FQGNSA. After removal of 2 bases from V and 5 bases from J, the junction contained 8 bases not matched to a gene. For the CDR3, the DNA is TGTGCCAGCAGCTTACCGGGGGAGGGGTGGGAGACCCAGTACTTC. This sequence encodes CASSLPGEGWETQYF.

This clonotype showed up many times. This chain connects TRBV6-5 to TRBJ2-5; 8 nucleotides agree with TRBD2. CDR3 length: 15 amino acids. V was pared by 5 bases and J by 5 bases, with 10 bases of the junction left unmatched. Germline lookup yields CDR1 MNHEY and CDR2 SVGAGI. CDR3 nucleotides: TGTGCCAGCAGTAACCCCCGGGGGGGATGGGAGACCCAGTACTTC. It is translated as CASSNPRGGWETQYF.